These 28 T cell receptor beta chains originate from one sample sequenced in a study of blood T cell repertoires in COVID-19. Only in-frame clones appear in the TCRdb table, and some are missing; sequencing was by immunoSEQ multiplex PCR. The sample lists 150,000 to 200,000 clones, 89% occurring once. The sample taken for sequencing was PBMCs or T cells enriched from blood (not recorded which). All receptors come from a woman aged 18-29 years who had recovered from COVID-19.

The chain joins TRBV28 to TRBJ2-5; 11 nucleotides match TRBD2. Germline V gives CDR1 MDHEN, CDR2 SYDVKM. The CDR3 loop spans 17 amino acids. The V and J ends lost 5 bases and 4 bases, in that order; junction bases with no gene match: 12. The CDR3 here is CASSTYLSGRARETQYF. The CDR3 DNA is TGTGCCAGCAGTACCTACCTTAGCGGGAGGGCCCGAGAGACCCAGTACTTC.

This sequence joins TRBV7-9 and TRBJ1-4; D perhaps matches TRBD1 (6 bases). Germline CDR1 SEHNR, CDR2 FQNEAQ (reference sequence). V lost 5 bases and J 0 bases, leaving 13 bases between the germline ends. The CDR3 totals 16 residues. CDR3 sequence (DNA): TGTGCCAGCAGCCCAGGGGTCAGTGCAACTAATGAAAAACTGTTTTTT. Translated, it gives CASSPGVSATNEKLFF.

The rearrangement joins TRBV4-1 to TRBJ1-1; D not certain. CDR3 length: 13 amino acids. Germline V gene sequence: CDR1 MGHRA, CDR2 YSYEKL. V was shortened by 3 bases and J by 6 bases, with 11 bases between the two germline ends. This CDR3 is CASSHGGLAEAFF. CDR3 coding DNA: TGCGCCAGCAGCCATGGCGGGTTGGCTGAAGCTTTCTTT.

The J gene is TRBJ2-7, the V gene TRBV6-2 or TRBV6-3, with D possibly being TRBD1 (7 bases). Germline V gives CDR1 MNHEY, CDR2 SVGEGT. There are 14 residues in the CDR3. V lost 6 bases and J 3 bases, leaving 15 bases between the germline ends. CDR3 nucleotide sequence: TGTGCCAGCAGCCACGGGGGACAGAACTACGAGCAGTACTTC. This translates into CASSHGGQNYEQYF.

V is TRBV13 and J is TRBJ1-1; D ambiguous. Germline CDR1 PRHDT, CDR2 FYEKMQ (reference sequence). The length of the CDR3 is 13 residues. V was pared by 4 bases and J by 1 base, with 7 bases between. The CDR3 here is CASSYYTNTEAFF. The DNA for the CDR3 is TGTGCCAGCAGCTATTACACGAACACTGAAGCTTTCTTT.

The chain combines TRBV6-5 with TRBJ2-2; 7 bases are shared with TRBD1. With V trimmed by 5 bases and J by 0 bases, 3 bases remained unmatched. The CDR3 totals 15 residues. Germline CDR1 MNHEY, CDR2 SVGAGI. CDR3 in amino acids: CASSLRGSNTGELFF. CDR3 nucleotide sequence: TGTGCCAGCAGTCTCAGGGGGTCGAACACCGGGGAGCTGTTTTTT.

The rearrangement uses TRBV11-2 and TRBJ1-3; TRBD1 aligns across 8 bases. The CDR3 runs 14 residues. V shed 5 bases and J 4 bases; nucleotides not matched to a gene: 4. Germline lookup yields CDR1 SGHAT and CDR2 FQNNGV. CDR3 coding DNA: TGTGCCAGCAGCCCTTGGACAGGGGGAAACACCATATATTTT. Protein product: CASSPWTGGNTIYF.

This clone was found a few times. This chain connects TRBV7-9 to TRBJ1-5; the D is unclear. The germline CDR1 and CDR2 sequences are SEHNR and FQNEAQ (reference sequence). The germline V and J ends were trimmed by 1 base and 5 bases, with 9 bases remaining between them. The CDR3 covers 14 residues. The CDR3 nucleotides are TGTGCCAGCAGCTTAGATAACAGCTATCAGCCCCAGCATTTT. Its translation: CASSLDNSYQPQHF.

The rearrangement links TRBV15 to TRBJ2-1; 10 nucleotides match TRBD2. The CDR3 runs to 18 residues. V dropped 5 bases and J dropped 8; count of bases not matched to a gene: 18. Per the germline V gene, CDR1 is LNHNV and CDR2 is YYDKDF (reference sequence). Written as DNA, the CDR3 is TGTGCCACCAGCCAACCTCCGGGACTAGCGTTGGGTAGGGATGAGCAGTTCTTC. Its translation: CATSQPPGLALGRDEQFF.

This rearrangement joins TRBV15 to TRBJ1-2; tentatively, D is TRBD1 (6 bases). V was shortened by 1 base and J by 4 bases, with 13 bases between the two germline ends. The CDR3 is made up of 15 amino acids. Germline CDR1 reads LNHNV; CDR2 reads YYDKDF (reference sequence). The chain's CDR3 is CATSRGRGVSYGYTF. The CDR3 nucleotides are TGTGCCACCAGCAGAGGCAGGGGAGTAAGCTATGGCTACACCTTC.

The V gene is TRBV27, the J gene TRBJ1-6; D unclear. Trimming took off 10 bases at V and 13 bases at J, with 14 bases between the two ends. Germline CDR1 is MNHEY and CDR2 is SMNVEV (reference sequence). The CDR3 spans 11 residues. In DNA form, the CDR3 reads TGTGCCACTAAATGGGAGTCCCCCCTCCACTTT. This gives the protein CATKWESPLHF.

The V gene is TRBV7-9, the J gene TRBJ2-1; TRBD2 agrees at 8 bases. This CDR3 region has 16 residues. Germline CDR1 and CDR2: SEHNR and FQNEAQ (reference sequence). The J segment lost 0 bases and the V segment lost 5 bases, leaving 6 bases of the junction unmatched. CDR3 in amino acids: CASSLLSGTSYNEQFF. For the CDR3, the DNA is TGTGCCAGCAGCCTTCTTAGCGGGACCTCCTACAATGAGCAGTTCTTC.

This rearrangement joins TRBV18 to TRBJ2-1, with 14 bases identical to TRBD2. The CDR3 loop spans 15 amino acids. V gave up 3 bases and J gave up 6 bases; unmatched junction bases: 1. Germline V gene lookup returns CDR1 KGHSH and CDR2 LQKENI. Here the CDR3 reads CASSPGLAGVNEQFF. CDR3 nucleotide sequence: TGTGCCAGCTCACCGGGACTAGCGGGAGTCAATGAGCAGTTCTTC.

This clone was detected only once. V is TRBV3-1 (or the pseudogene TRBV3-2) and J is TRBJ2-3; D is ambiguous. V was shortened by 0 bases and J by 7 bases, with 11 bases between the two germline ends. From germline, CDR1 is LGHDT and CDR2 YNNKEL (reference sequence). This CDR3 has 14 residues. The CDR3 region has the DNA TGTGCCAGCAGCCAAGAGAGCTTCGCAAATACGCAGTATTTT. This sequence encodes CASSQESFANTQYF.

The V call is TRBV6-4, the J call TRBJ2-1; weak D call: TRBD2 (5 bases). The germline V gene has CDR1 MRHNA and CDR2 SNTAGT. CDR3 size: 15 residues. The germline V and J ends were trimmed by 4 bases and 0 bases, with 10 bases remaining between them. The CDR3 DNA sequence: TGTGCCAGCAGTGTGCGGGCGAGCTCCTACAATGAGCAGTTCTTC. Translation: CASSVRASSYNEQFF.

The chain has TRBV13 and TRBJ1-6; D uncertain. CDR1 is PRHDT and CDR2 is FYEKMQ in the germline V gene (reference sequence). This CDR3 has 18 residues. Trimming took 7 bases from V and 5 from J, leaving 24 bases between them. CDR3 nucleotides: TGTGCCAGCACCCTAGCAGGCAGCCCTCGCCCTGATAATTCACCCCTCCACTTT. Encoded protein: CASTLAGSPRPDNSPLHF. Full variable domain (outside the CDR3, taken from reference TRBV13 and TRBJ1-6): AAGVIQSPRHLIKEKRETATLKCYPIPRHDTVYWYQQGPGQDPQFLISFYEKMQSDKGSIPDRFSAQQFSDYHSELNMSSLELGDSALYFCASTLAGSPRPDNSPLHFGNGTRLTVT.

The chain is built from TRBV9 and TRBJ2-7; 8 bases match TRBD2. The CDR3 spans 15 residues. V lost 4 bases and J lost 7; bases outside the gene matches: 13. Germline CDR1 reads SGDLS; CDR2 reads YYNGEE. The CDR3 DNA sequence: TGTGCCAGCAGCCCCTACGGCAGCGGGAGTGGAGAGCAGTACTTC. As protein: CASSPYGSGSGEQYF.

This clone was detected only a few times. V gene TRBV2 combines with J gene TRBJ2-7; no clear D. Germline V lookup: CDR1 SNHLY, CDR2 FYNNEI. Trimming took 0 bases from V and 9 from J, leaving 12 bases between them. This CDR3 contains 13 residues. The CDR3 nucleotides read TGTGCCAGCAGTGAAGCCCGCGTGTCCGCGCAGTACTTC. It is translated as CASSEARVSAQYF.

The chain links TRBV7-9 to TRBJ1-1; D unresolved. The CDR3 consists of 14 residues. The germline V gene has CDR1 SEHNR and CDR2 FQNEAQ (reference sequence). Trimming left V 5 bases short and J 1 base short, with 11 bases between. The CDR3 region has the DNA TGTGCCAGCAGCCCGGTGCTATCGAACACTGAAGCTTTCTTT. Its translation is CASSPVLSNTEAFF.

The chain has TRBV30 and TRBJ2-1; 8 bases match TRBD1. The CDR3 consists of 15 residues. Germline CDR1 is GTSNPN and CDR2 is SVGIG (reference sequence). After removal of 4 bases from V and 6 bases from J, the junction contained 11 bases not matched to a gene. The CDR3 spells CAWIGGTGGSNEQFF. The CDR3 DNA reads TGTGCCTGGATCGGCGGGACAGGCGGTAGCAATGAGCAGTTCTTC.

The CDR3 DNA reads TGCGCCAGCAGTCTAGCGGGAGTTTACGAGCAGTACTTC. Translated, it gives CASSLAGVYEQYF. The chain couples TRBV23-1 to TRBJ2-7, with 9 bases that match TRBD2. TRBV23-1 belongs to the ORF category, with a function that is uncertain. V shed 4 bases and J 4 bases; nucleotides not matched to a gene: 2. The CDR3 consists of 13 residues.

The chain uses TRBV5-8 and TRBJ1-2; D possibly corresponds to TRBD1 (5 bases). CDR1 is SGHTS, CDR2 YDEGEE, per germline. The CDR3 loop spans 12 amino acids. The V end lost 3 bases, the J end lost 9 bases, and 12 bases lay between the germline ends. CDR3 in amino acids: CASSSRDSRYTF. The CDR3 bases are TGTGCCAGCAGCTCACGCGACAGCCGCTACACCTTC. The full variable domain, its missing parts supplied by reference TRBV5-8 and TRBJ1-2, is EAGVTQSPTHLIKTRGQQATLRCSPISGHTSVYWYQQALGLGLQFLLWYDEGEERNRGNFPPRFSGRQFPNYSSELNVNALELEDSALYLCASSSRDSRYTFGSGTRLTVV.

The rearrangement joins TRBV4-1 to TRBJ2-7; TRBD1 might be the D (6 bases). V dropped 0 bases and J dropped 0 bases, with 21 bases sitting between them. This CDR3 has 19 amino acids. Germline V gene lookup returns CDR1 MGHRA and CDR2 YSYEKL. CDR3: CASSQDPTTGTPSSYEQYF. For the CDR3, the DNA is TGCGCCAGCAGCCAAGATCCGACTACAGGGACACCCAGCTCCTACGAGCAGTACTTC.

The genes are TRBV27 and TRBJ2-2; D ambiguous. This CDR3 contains 13 residues. Trimming pared 1 base from V and 5 bases from J, leaving 5 bases between. CDR1 and CDR2 (germline): MNHEY, SMNVEV (reference sequence). CDR3 residues: CASSLFATGELFF. CDR3 in DNA: TGTGCCAGCAGTTTATTTGCGACCGGGGAGCTGTTTTTT.

The rearrangement joins TRBV2 to TRBJ2-5, with TRBD1 identical over 8 bases. With V trimmed by 1 base and J by 0 bases, 10 bases remained unmatched. CDR1 is SNHLY and CDR2 is FYNNEI in the germline V gene. This CDR3 is 18 amino acids long. CDR3 protein: CASSEGPGQAHYQETQYF. In nucleotides, the CDR3 is TGTGCCAGCAGTGAAGGGCCGGGACAGGCTCATTACCAAGAGACCCAGTACTTC.

This chain connects TRBV5-1 to TRBJ1-1; D might be TRBD1 (5 bases). V was shortened by 4 bases and J by 1 base, with 8 bases between the two germline ends. The CDR3 sequence is 13 residues long. CDR1 and CDR2 (germline): SGHRS, YFSETQ. This CDR3 is CASSKGQNTEAFF. The CDR3 nucleotides are TGCGCCAGCAGCAAAGGACAGAACACTGAAGCTTTCTTT. The full variable domain, in which reference TRBV5-1 and TRBJ1-1 provide the parts outside the CDR3, is KAGVTQTPRYLIKTRGQQVTLSCSPISGHRSVSWYQQTPGQGLQFLFEYFSETQRNKGNFPGRFSGRQFSNSRSEMNVSTLELGDSALYLCASSKGQNTEAFFGQGTRLTVV.

The gene calls are TRBV11-2 and TRBJ2-7; D might be TRBD2 (6 bases). The V gene lost 5 bases and the J gene lost 4 bases, with 9 bases spanning the gap. Per germline, CDR1 SGHAT and CDR2 FQNNGV. There are 12 residues in the CDR3. This chain's CDR3 is CASSRSGYEQYF. The CDR3 nucleotides are TGTGCCAGCAGCCGTAGCGGTTACGAGCAGTACTTC.

V is TRBV6-1 and J is TRBJ1-4; D gene uncertain. Trimming pared 3 bases from V and 5 bases from J, leaving 7 bases between. The CDR3 is made up of 13 amino acids. Germline CDR1 is MNHNS and CDR2 is SASEGT. The DNA of the CDR3 is TGTGCCAGCAGTGAGAGGGAAAATGAAAAACTGTTTTTT. Translated: CASSERENEKLFF.